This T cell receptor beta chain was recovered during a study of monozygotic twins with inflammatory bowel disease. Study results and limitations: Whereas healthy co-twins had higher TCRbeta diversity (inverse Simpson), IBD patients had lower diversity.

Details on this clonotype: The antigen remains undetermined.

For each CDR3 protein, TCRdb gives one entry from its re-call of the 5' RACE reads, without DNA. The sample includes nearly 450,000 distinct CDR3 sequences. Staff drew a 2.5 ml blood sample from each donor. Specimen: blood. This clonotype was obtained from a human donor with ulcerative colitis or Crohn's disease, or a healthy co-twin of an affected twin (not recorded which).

CDR3 sequence: CASSQDRGYPLREFF. The rearrangement joins TRBV4-3 to TRBJ2-1; the D call from TCRdb, TRBD2, cannot be confirmed without DNA. The CDR3 extends over 15 amino acids. Germline V lookup: CDR1 LGHNA, CDR2 YSLEER.